The source of this T cell receptor (beta chain) is a study of blood T cell repertoires in COVID-19. Across the study: Donors in the United States, Italy and Spain gave samples during acute or convalescent COVID-19. The cDNA or gDNA used as material had been derived from T cells, B-cell-depleted T cells, or PBMCs.

This CDR3 comprises 12 residues. Trimming removed 3 bases from V and 3 bases from J, with 6 bases in between. CDR1 and CDR2 from the germline V gene are SGHDN and FVKESK. TCRdb's table, derived via immunoSEQ multiplex PCR, lists solely in-frame clones and lacks some. This table has around 200,000 clones, about 90% appearing once. The sequencing input was peripheral blood. The V gene is TRBV14, the J gene TRBJ2-7; D perhaps matches TRBD2 (5 bases). The receptor comes from a woman between 18 and 29 years old who had recovered from COVID-19. The CDR3 DNA is TGTGCCAGCAGCCACCGGGACTACGAGCAGTACTTC. The encoded protein is CASSHRDYEQYF.